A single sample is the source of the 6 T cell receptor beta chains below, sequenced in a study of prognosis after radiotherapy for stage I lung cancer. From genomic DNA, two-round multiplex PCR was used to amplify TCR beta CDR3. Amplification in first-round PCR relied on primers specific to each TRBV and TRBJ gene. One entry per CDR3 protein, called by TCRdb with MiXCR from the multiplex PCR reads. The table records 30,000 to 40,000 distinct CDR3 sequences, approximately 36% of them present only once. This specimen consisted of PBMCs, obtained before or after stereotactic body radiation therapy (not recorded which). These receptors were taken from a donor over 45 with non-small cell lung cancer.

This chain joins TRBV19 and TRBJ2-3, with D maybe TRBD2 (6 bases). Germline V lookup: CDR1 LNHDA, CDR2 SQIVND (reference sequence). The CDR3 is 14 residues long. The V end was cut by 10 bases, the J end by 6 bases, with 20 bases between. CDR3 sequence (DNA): TGTGCCATTCGATCGGAGGGTTTGTTGGATACGCAGTATTTT. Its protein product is CAIRSEGLLDTQYF.

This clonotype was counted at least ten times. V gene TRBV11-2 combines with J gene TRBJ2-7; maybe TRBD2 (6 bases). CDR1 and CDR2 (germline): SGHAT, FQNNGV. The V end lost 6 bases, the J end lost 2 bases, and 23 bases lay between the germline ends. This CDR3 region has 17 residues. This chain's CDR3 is CASRTRVVGTWTYEQYF. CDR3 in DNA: TGTGCCAGCAGGACGAGGGTCGTTGGGACTTGGACCTACGAGCAGTACTTC.

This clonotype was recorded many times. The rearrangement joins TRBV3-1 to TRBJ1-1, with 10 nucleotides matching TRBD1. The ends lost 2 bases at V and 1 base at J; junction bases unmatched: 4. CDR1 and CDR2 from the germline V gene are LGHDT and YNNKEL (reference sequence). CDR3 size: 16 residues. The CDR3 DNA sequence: TGTGCCAGCAGCCAATTGGACAGGGGGTGGAACACTGAAGCTTTCTTT. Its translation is CASSQLDRGWNTEAFF.

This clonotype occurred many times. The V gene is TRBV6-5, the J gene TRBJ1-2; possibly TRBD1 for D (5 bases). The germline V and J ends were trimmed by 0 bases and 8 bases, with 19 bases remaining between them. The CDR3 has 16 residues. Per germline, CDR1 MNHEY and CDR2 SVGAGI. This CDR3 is CASSYSIQEELGGYTF. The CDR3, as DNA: TGTGCCAGCAGTTACTCGATACAGGAAGAGTTAGGGGGCTACACCTTC.

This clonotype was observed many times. CDR3 DNA sequence: TGCAGCGTTGACGGGGGGCGGGGTGAAGCTTTCTTT. Its translation is CSVDGGRGEAFF. This rearrangement joins TRBV29-1 to TRBJ1-1, with D possibly being TRBD1 (6 bases). This CDR3 comprises 12 residues. Trimming left V 3 bases short and J 7 bases short, with 12 bases between. Per the germline V gene, CDR1 is SQVTM and CDR2 is ANQGSEA.

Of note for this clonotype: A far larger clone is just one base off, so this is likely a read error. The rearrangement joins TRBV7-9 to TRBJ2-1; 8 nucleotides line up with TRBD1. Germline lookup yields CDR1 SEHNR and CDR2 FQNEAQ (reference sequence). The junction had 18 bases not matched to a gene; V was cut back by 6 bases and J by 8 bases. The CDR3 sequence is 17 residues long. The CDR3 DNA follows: TGTGCCAGCAGTATCCCAAAAGGCGTGACAGGGGTCCATGAGCAGTTCTTC. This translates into CASSIPKGVTGVHEQFF.